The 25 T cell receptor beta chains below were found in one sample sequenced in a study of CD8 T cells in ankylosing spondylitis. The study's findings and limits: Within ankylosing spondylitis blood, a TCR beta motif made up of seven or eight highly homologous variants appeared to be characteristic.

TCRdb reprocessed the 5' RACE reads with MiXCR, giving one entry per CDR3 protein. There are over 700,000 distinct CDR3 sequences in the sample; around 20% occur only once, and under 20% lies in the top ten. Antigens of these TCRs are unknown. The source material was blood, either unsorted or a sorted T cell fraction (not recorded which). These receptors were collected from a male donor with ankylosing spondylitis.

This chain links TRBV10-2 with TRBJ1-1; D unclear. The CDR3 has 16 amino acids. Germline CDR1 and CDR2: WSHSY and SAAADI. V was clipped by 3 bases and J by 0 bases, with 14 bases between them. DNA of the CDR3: TGCGCCAGCAGTGATGCCGGTCTGGCACTGAACACTGAAGCTTTCTTT. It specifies CASSDAGLALNTEAFF.

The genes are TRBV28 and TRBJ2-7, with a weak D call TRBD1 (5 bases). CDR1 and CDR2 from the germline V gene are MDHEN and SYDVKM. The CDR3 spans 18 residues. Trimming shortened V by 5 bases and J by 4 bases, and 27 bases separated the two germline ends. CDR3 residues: CASSTLSALVTGGYEQYF. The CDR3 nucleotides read TGTGCCAGCAGTACCCTATCCGCCCTCGTCACAGGTGGATACGAGCAGTACTTC.

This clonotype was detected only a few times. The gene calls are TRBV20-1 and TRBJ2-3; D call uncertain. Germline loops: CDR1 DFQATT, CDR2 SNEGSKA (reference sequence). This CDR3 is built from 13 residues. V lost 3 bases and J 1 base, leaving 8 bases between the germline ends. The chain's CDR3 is CSASPGGTDTQYF. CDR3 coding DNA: TGCAGTGCTAGTCCAGGAGGCACAGATACGCAGTATTTT.

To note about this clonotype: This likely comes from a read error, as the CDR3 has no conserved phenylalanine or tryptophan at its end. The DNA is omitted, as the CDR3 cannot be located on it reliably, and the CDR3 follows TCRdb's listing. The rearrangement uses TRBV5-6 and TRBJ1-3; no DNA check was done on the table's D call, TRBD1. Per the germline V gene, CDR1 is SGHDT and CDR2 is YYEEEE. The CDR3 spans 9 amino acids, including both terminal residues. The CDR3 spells CASSFSGGV.

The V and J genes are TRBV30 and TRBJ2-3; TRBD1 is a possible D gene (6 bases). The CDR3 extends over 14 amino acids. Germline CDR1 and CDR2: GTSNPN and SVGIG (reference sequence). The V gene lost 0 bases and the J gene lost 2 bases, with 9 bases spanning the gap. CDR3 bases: TGTGCCTGGAGTGTGAGGGGGAACACAGATACGCAGTATTTT. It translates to CAWSVRGNTDTQYF.

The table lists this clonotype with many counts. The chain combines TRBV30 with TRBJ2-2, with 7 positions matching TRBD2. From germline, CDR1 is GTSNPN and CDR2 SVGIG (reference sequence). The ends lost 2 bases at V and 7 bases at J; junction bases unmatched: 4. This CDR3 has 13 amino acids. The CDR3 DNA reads TGTGCCTGGAGTCCCTGGGGGGGCGGGGAGCTGTTTTTT. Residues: CAWSPWGGGELFF.

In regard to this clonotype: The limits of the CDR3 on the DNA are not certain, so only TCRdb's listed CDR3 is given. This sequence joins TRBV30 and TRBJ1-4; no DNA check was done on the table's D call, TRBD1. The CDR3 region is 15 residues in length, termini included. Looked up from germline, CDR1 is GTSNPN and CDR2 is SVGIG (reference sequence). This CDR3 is CAWSTDRGPEKLFFF.

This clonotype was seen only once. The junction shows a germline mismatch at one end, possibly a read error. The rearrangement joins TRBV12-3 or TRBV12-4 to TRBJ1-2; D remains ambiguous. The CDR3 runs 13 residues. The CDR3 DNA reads TGTGCCTGCAGTTTTGGGGATTTCTATGGCTACACCTTC. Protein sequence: CACSFGDFYGYTF.

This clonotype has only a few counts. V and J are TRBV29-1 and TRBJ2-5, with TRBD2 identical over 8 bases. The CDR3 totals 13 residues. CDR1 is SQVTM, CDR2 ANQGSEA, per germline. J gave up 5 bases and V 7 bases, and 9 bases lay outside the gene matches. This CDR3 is CSAGRAGGETQYF. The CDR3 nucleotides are TGCAGCGCCGGAAGGGCGGGGGGTGAGACCCAGTACTTC.

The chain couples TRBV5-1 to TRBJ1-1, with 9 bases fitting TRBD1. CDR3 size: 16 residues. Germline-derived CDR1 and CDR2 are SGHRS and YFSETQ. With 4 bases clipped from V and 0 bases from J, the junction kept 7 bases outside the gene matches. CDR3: CASSLGQGIMNTEAFF. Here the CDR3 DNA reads TGCGCCAGCAGCCTTGGACAGGGGATAATGAACACTGAAGCTTTCTTT.

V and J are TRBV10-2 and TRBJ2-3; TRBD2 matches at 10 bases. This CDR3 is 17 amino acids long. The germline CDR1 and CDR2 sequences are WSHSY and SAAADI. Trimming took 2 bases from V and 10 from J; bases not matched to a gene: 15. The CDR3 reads CASSEGDLAGGSAPQYF. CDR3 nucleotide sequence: TGCGCCAGCAGTGAGGGGGATTTAGCGGGAGGTTCTGCTCCGCAGTATTTT.

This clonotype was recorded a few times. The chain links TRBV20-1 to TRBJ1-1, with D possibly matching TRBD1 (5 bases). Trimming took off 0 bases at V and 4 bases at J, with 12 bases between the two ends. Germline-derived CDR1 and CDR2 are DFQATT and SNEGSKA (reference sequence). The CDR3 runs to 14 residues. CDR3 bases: TGCAGTGCTAGAGATAGTAGGGGCATCACTGAAGCTTTCTTT. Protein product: CSARDSRGITEAFF.

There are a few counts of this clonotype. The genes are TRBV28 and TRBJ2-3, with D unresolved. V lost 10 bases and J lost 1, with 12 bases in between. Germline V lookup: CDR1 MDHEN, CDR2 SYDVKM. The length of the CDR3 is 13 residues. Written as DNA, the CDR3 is TGTGCCACCGTTACGTCTGGCACAGATACGCAGTATTTT. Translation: CATVTSGTDTQYF.

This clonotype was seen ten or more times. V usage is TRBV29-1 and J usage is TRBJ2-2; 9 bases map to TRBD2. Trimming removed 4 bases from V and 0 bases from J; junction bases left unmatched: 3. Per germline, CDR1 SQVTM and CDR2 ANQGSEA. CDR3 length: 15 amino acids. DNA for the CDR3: TGCAGCGTTGTCCGACTAGCGGCGAACACCGGGGAGCTGTTTTTT. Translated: CSVVRLAANTGELFF.

CDR3: CASSLSLIRIETEAFF. Here the CDR3 DNA reads TGCGCCAGCAGCTTGTCCTTGATCAGGATCGAGACTGAAGCTTTCTTT. The V gene is TRBV5-1, the J gene TRBJ1-1, with D uncertain. Per the germline V gene, CDR1 is SGHRS and CDR2 is YFSETQ. Trimming shortened V by 1 base and J by 5 bases, and 18 bases separated the two germline ends. The CDR3 contains 16 residues.

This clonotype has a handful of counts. The CDR3: CASSLHGLAGQETQYF. DNA of the CDR3: TGTGCCAGCAGTTTACACGGGCTAGCGGGACAAGAGACCCAGTACTTC. V usage is TRBV28 and J usage is TRBJ2-5, with 9 bases lining up with TRBD2. The CDR3 extends over 16 amino acids. V gave up 2 bases and J gave up 2 bases; unmatched junction bases: 6. CDR1 and CDR2 from the germline V gene are MDHEN and SYDVKM.

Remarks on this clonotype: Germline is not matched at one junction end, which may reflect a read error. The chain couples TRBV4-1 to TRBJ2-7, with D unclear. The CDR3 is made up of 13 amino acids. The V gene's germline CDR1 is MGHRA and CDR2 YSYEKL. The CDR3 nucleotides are TGTGCCAGGAGCCCTGGGATCCCCTACGAGCAGTACTTC. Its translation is CARSPGIPYEQYF.

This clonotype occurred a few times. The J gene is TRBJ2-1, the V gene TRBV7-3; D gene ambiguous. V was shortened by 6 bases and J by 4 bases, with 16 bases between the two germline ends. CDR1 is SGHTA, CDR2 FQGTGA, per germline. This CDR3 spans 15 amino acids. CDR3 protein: CASSPAPDTYNEQFF. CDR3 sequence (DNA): TGTGCCAGCAGTCCCGCCCCAGACACATACAATGAGCAGTTCTTC.

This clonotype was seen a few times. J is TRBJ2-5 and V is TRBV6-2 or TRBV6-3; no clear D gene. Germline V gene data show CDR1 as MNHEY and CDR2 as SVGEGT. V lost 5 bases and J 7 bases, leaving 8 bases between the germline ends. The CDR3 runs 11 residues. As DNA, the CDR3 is TGTGCCAGCAGTCCACCGGGGACCCAGTACTTC. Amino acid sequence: CASSPPGTQYF.

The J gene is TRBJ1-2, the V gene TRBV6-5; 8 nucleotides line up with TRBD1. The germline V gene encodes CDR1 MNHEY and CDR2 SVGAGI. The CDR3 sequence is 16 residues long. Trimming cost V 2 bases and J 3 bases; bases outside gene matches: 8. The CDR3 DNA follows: TGTGCCAGCAGTTACCAACCGGGACAGGACTACTATGGCTACACCTTC. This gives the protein CASSYQPGQDYYGYTF.

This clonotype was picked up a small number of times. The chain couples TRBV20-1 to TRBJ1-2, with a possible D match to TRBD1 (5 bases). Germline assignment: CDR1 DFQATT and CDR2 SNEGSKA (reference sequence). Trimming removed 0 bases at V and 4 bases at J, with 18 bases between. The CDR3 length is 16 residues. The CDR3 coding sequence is TGCAGTGCTAGAGATCCTGGGTCGACAGCCCTCTATGGCTACACCTTC. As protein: CSARDPGSTALYGYTF.

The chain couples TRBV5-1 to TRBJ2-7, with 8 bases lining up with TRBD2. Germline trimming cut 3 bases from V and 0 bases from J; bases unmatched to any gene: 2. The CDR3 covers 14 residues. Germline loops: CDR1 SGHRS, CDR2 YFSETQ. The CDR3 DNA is TGCGCCAGCAGCTGGAGCGGGGGCTCCTACGAGCAGTACTTC. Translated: CASSWSGGSYEQYF.

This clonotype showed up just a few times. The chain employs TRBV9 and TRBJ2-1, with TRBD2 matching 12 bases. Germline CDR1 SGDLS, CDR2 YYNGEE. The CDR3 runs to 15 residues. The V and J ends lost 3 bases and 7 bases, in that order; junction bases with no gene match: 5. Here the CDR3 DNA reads TGTGCCAGCAGCGATTGGACTAGCGGGACGAATGAGCAGTTCTTC. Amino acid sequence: CASSDWTSGTNEQFF. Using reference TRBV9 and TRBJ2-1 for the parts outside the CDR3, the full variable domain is DSGVTQTPKHLITATGQRVTLRCSPRSGDLSVYWYQQSLDQGLQFLIQYYNGEERAKGNILERFSAQQFPDLHSELNLSSLELGDSALYFCASSDWTSGTNEQFFGPGTRLTVL.

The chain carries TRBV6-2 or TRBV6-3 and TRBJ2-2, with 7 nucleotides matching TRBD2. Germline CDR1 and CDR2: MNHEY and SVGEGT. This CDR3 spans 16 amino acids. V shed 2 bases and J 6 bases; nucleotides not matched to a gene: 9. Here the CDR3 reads CASSYERLALSGELFF. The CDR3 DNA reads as TGTGCCAGCAGTTACGAGAGACTAGCTTTATCCGGGGAGCTGTTTTTT.

CDR3 protein: CASSSGTASQSGEAFF. DNA of the CDR3: TGTGCCAGCAGCTCCGGGACCGCGTCGCAATCTGGGGAAGCTTTCTTT. This chain joins TRBV11-3 and TRBJ1-1, with D possibly being TRBD1 (5 bases). Per germline, CDR1 SGHNT and CDR2 YENEEA. The CDR3 contains 16 residues. V lost 4 bases and J 8 bases, leaving 23 bases between the germline ends.